There are a few counts of the clone carrying this TCR beta chain. The antigen is not known. This record belongs to a study of cytomegalovirus exposure and HLA in healthy donors. Study-level information: The 130 or so validation repertoires and the approximately 700 first-cohort repertoires shared a platform, a later analysis reported.

Generated by immunoSEQ multiplex PCR, the TCRdb table keeps only in-frame clones and is missing some. This repertoire shows about 160,000 clones, 70% to 90% found once; its top ten account for about 2.3%. Broader study findings: Altogether, 164 TCR beta chains were recorded as cytomegalovirus-associated. TCR clusters originating in the first cohort tended to co-occur in the roughly 120 validation repertoires, according to a later analysis.

The ends were cut back, 3 bases at V and 9 bases at J, with 6 bases in the middle. Germline CDR1 is SGHTA and CDR2 is FQGNSA. This CDR3 is 11 amino acids long. This TCR was sampled from a man aged 25 to 45 in good health and CMV-seropositive. The material sequenced was PBMCs. This chain links TRBV7-2 with TRBJ2-1; no definite D call. CDR3 loop: CASSFSTEQFF. The CDR3 nucleotides read TGTGCCAGCAGCTTTTCTACTGAGCAGTTCTTC.